This paragraph reports one T cell receptor (beta chain). MiXCR, run by TCRdb on the RACE reads, gives a single entry per CDR3 protein. The sample lists roughly 380,000 distinct CDR3 sequences; roughly 5% were seen once. The data stem from a study of human T cells and chemical hapten exposure. The time point was: pre-sensitization, week 0. Indicated treatment: therapeutic diphenylcyclopropenone sensitization with weekly scalp DPC. Researchers sampled blood before each patch test went on. This sequence was found in a woman in her forties or fifties with alopecia areata. Some clones in this sample may be carry-over from other donors' samples. The sample in question was whole blood, obtained in connection with sensitization to the hapten diphenylcyclopropenone (DPC).

The CDR3 sequence is CKLAGGSNEQFF. The CDR3 bases are TGCAAGTTAGCGGGAGGGTCCAATGAGCAGTTCTTC. The V and J genes are TRBV20-1 and TRBJ2-1, with 11 bases identical to TRBD2. Per germline, CDR1 DFQATT and CDR2 SNEGSKA (reference sequence). The CDR3 extends over 12 amino acids.